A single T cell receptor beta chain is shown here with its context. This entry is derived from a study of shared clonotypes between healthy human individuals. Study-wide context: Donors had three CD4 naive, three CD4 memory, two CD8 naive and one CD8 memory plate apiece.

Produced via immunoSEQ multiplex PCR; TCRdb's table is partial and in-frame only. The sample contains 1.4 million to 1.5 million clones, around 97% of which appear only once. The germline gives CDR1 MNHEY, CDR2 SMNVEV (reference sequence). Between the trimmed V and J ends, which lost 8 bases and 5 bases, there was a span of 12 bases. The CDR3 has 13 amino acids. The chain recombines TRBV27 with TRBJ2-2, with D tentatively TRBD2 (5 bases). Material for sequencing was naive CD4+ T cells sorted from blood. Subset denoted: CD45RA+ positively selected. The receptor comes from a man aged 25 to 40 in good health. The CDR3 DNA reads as TGTGCCAGCGGGGAGTTAGGGACCGGGGAGCTGTTTTTT. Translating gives CASGELGTGELFF.